One and the same sample provided the 18 T cell receptor beta chains below, sequenced in a study of OX40 agonist ivuxolimab in advanced cancers. To prepare the library, the immunoSEQ multiplex PCR assay was applied. Sourced from immuneACCESS, this table was stored by TCRdb with only in-frame sequences that have V and J called. A share of the clones is absent; for the studies checked, an unresolved V gene accounts for under half, and the remainder has no known explanation. For this sample the table gives more than 60,000 clones, of which 84% were detected only once. Under 30% of the sample is taken by the ten largest. The specimen comprised CD4+ or CD8+ T cells sorted from blood, sampled in a trial of the OX40 agonist ivuxolimab. These receptors all come from an adult with an advanced solid tumor such as melanoma, head and neck, liver or kidney cancer.

This clone was found once. The chain links TRBV4-1 to TRBJ2-3, with 7 bases matching TRBD1. CDR3 size: 15 residues. Trimming removed 2 bases from V and 11 bases from J; junction bases left unmatched: 13. Germline V gene sequence: CDR1 MGHRA, CDR2 YSYEKL. The CDR3 sequence is CASSQPDRDLARQYF. The CDR3 region has the DNA TGCGCCAGCAGCCAACCCGACAGGGATTTGGCCCGGCAGTATTTT.

This clone was found once. This chain connects TRBV6-1 to TRBJ1-1; D remains ambiguous. The CDR3 is 11 residues long. Germline CDR1 MNHNS, CDR2 SASEGT. V shed 2 bases and J shed 11 bases, with 9 bases lying between them. Here the CDR3 DNA reads TGTGCCAGCAGTGAACCCGACTGGGCTTTCTTT. This encodes CASSEPDWAFF.

This clone was seen only once. This sequence joins TRBV5-1 and TRBJ1-4; 8 bases map to TRBD1. The V gene end was trimmed by 4 bases and the J gene end by 0 bases; junction bases not matched to a gene: 5. The length of the CDR3 is 16 residues. Germline-derived CDR1 and CDR2 are SGHRS and YFSETQ. CDR3 nucleotide sequence: TGCGCCAGCAGCGCCGGACAGGGTTCAACTAATGAAAAACTGTTTTTT. Its protein product is CASSAGQGSTNEKLFF.

The chain employs TRBV6-5 and TRBJ1-5, with D perhaps TRBD1 (5 bases). The germline V and J ends were trimmed by 6 bases and 0 bases, with 12 bases remaining between them. There are 15 residues in the CDR3. Germline lookup yields CDR1 MNHEY and CDR2 SVGAGI. The CDR3 DNA reads TGTGCCAGCAGGGGATTTGGGGGTAGCAATCAGCCCCAGCATTTT. Its translation: CASRGFGGSNQPQHF.

V usage is TRBV5-1 and J usage is TRBJ1-3; D possibly corresponds to TRBD1 (5 bases). Germline CDR1 is SGHRS and CDR2 is YFSETQ. V lost 1 base and J lost 2, with 10 bases in between. The CDR3 spans 15 residues. The CDR3 spells CASSLMGEPGNTIYF. As DNA, the CDR3 is TGCGCCAGCAGCTTGATGGGGGAACCTGGAAACACCATATATTTT.

The V call is TRBV10-3, the J call TRBJ2-5, with unresolved D. The CDR3 contains 13 residues. Germline-derived CDR1 and CDR2 are ENHRY and SYGVKD. Trimming stripped 9 bases from V and 5 bases from J, with 16 bases between. The CDR3: CAISQDPRETQYF. DNA for the CDR3: TGTGCCATAAGTCAGGACCCCCGGGAGACCCAGTACTTC.

V usage is TRBV14 and J usage is TRBJ1-1; no firm D call. The CDR3 contains 15 residues. CDR1 is SGHDN and CDR2 is FVKESK in the germline V gene. The V and J ends lost 3 bases and 4 bases respectively, with 15 bases between them. The chain's CDR3 is CASSHLTGVGTEAFF. Written as DNA, the CDR3 is TGTGCCAGCAGCCACCTAACCGGGGTTGGCACTGAAGCTTTCTTT.

The table lists this clone with a few counts. V usage is TRBV5-1 and J usage is TRBJ2-3; TRBD2 matches at 7 bases. Trimming took 0 bases from V and 5 from J; bases not matched to a gene: 6. CDR1 is SGHRS and CDR2 is YFSETQ in the germline V gene. There are 15 residues in the CDR3. CDR3 DNA: TGCGCCAGCAGCTTGGGCGGGGGAAGTGGAGATACGCAGTATTTT. This gives the protein CASSLGGGSGDTQYF.

This chain connects TRBV10-3 to TRBJ2-3; D remains unclear. V shed 3 bases and J shed 8 bases, with 12 bases lying between them. This CDR3 comprises 13 residues. The germline V gene encodes CDR1 ENHRY and CDR2 SYGVKD. The CDR3 loop is CAISEPPLGTQYF. The CDR3 DNA sequence: TGTGCCATCAGTGAACCGCCCCTAGGTACGCAGTATTTT.

J is TRBJ2-7 and V is TRBV5-4, with D perhaps being TRBD1 or TRBD2 (6 bases each). CDR3 length equals 14 residues. Trimming removed 4 bases from V and 0 bases from J, with 11 bases in between. From germline, CDR1 is SGHNT and CDR2 YYREEE (reference sequence). CDR3: CASSPGGSSYEQYF. CDR3 DNA: TGTGCCAGCAGCCCCGGGGGCAGCTCCTACGAGCAGTACTTC.

This chain connects TRBV21-1 to TRBJ2-3. TRBV21-1 corresponds to a pseudogene. There are 15 residues in the CDR3. Here the CDR3 DNA reads TGTGCCAGCAGAAACAGGAGGTCAAGGCCAGATACGCAGTATTTT. This encodes CASRNRRSRPDTQYF.

The chain recombines TRBV6-5 with TRBJ2-7, with 8 bases lining up with TRBD1. Trimming at V came to 8 bases and at J to 0 bases, leaving 6 bases not matched to a gene. Per the germline V gene, CDR1 is MNHEY and CDR2 is SVGAGI. This CDR3 has 14 amino acids. CDR3 in amino acids: CASAQGALSYEQYF. In nucleotides, the CDR3 is TGTGCCAGCGCCCAGGGGGCTCTCTCCTACGAGCAGTACTTC.

This clone was observed a single time. This chain connects TRBV18 to TRBJ1-5; 8 bases are shared with TRBD1. Germline V gene data show CDR1 as KGHSH and CDR2 as LQKENI. V lost 5 bases, J lost 5 bases, and 5 bases stayed unmatched. The CDR3 covers 14 residues. In DNA form, the CDR3 reads TGTGCCAGCTCAGTCGGACAGGGCCATCAGCCCCAGCATTTT. As protein: CASSVGQGHQPQHF.

This clone was observed a handful of times. V gene TRBV10-1 combines with J gene TRBJ2-3; 9 bases fit TRBD1. V trimming: 5 bases; J trimming: 1 base; junction bases outside the gene matches: 4. The CDR3 extends over 15 amino acids. The germline V gene encodes CDR1 WNHNN and CDR2 SYGVQD (reference sequence). CDR3 in DNA: TGCGCCAGCAGTTCCCGGACAGGGGGCACAGATACGCAGTATTTT. Its protein is CASSSRTGGTDTQYF.

V gene TRBV6-5 combines with J gene TRBJ2-7, with D unresolved. V was cut by 8 bases and J by 5 bases, with 16 bases left in between. The CDR3 covers 13 residues. CDR1 and CDR2 (germline): MNHEY, SVGAGI. The chain's CDR3 is CASLDDHRDEQYF. CDR3 in DNA: TGTGCCAGCCTGGACGACCATCGGGACGAGCAGTACTTC.

This clone was seen only a few times. The chain employs TRBV18 and TRBJ1-3; a possible D gene is TRBD1 (5 bases). The CDR3 has 15 residues. Germline CDR1 reads KGHSH; CDR2 reads LQKENI. V was cut by 1 base and J by 6 bases, with 13 bases left in between. The DNA of the CDR3 is TGTGCCAGCTCACCACTCCGGGGCGCGGAAAACACCATATATTTT. Translation gives CASSPLRGAENTIYF.

The CDR3 DNA is TGCGCCAGCAGCTTACGGACAGAAGAGACCGGGGAGCTGTTTTTT. Residues: CASSLRTEETGELFF. This chain connects TRBV5-1 to TRBJ2-2; tentatively, D is TRBD1 (6 bases). This CDR3 contains 15 residues. Germline V gene lookup returns CDR1 SGHRS and CDR2 YFSETQ. With 2 bases removed from V and 5 bases from J, the gap between germline ends came to 13 bases.

This clone was observed once. The chain couples TRBV5-1 to TRBJ1-1, with D tentatively TRBD1 (6 bases). Germline-derived CDR1 and CDR2 are SGHRS and YFSETQ. The CDR3 loop spans 14 amino acids. V dropped 4 bases and J dropped 1 base, with 11 bases sitting between them. The CDR3 DNA follows: TGCGCCAGCAGCATTACAGGGTGGAACACTGAAGCTTTCTTT. Its translation: CASSITGWNTEAFF.